A selection of T cell receptor beta chains follows, all from one sample in a study of shared clonotypes between healthy human individuals. The protocol was immunoSEQ multiplex PCR, while the TCRdb copy is restricted to in-frame clones and leaves out a portion. The sample carries approximately 500,000 clones, 90% to 96% recorded once. Input material: naive CD4+ T cells sorted from blood. The source is a woman aged 25-40 years in good health. Both conserved end residues are part of each CDR3. Each record gives: V gene, clone size, J gene, D gene, CDR3 DNA, CDR3 protein. A D gene is named only where the DNA matches it firmly. Not all rows give a size; the values are once, few, many and, for expanded clones, a class.

V: TRBV28
size: NA
J: TRBJ1-6
D: NA
DNA: TGTGCCAGCAGTTCCCAAACGACAGCATATAATTCACCCCTCCACTTT
CDR3: CASSSQTTAYNSPLHF

V: TRBV25-1
size: NA
J: TRBJ1-1
D: TRBD1
DNA: TGTGCCAGCAGTGACACAGGGGTGGTAATAAGAGGCGCTGAAGCTTTCTTT
CDR3: CASSDTGVVIRGAEAFF

V: TRBV28
size: NA
J: TRBJ2-1
D: NA
DNA: TGTGCCAGCCACCCCGAGGTTGGTTGGGACAATGAGCAGTTCTTC
CDR3: CASHPEVGWDNEQFF

V: TRBV5-1
size: NA
J: TRBJ2-2
D: NA
DNA: TGCGCCAGCAGCTTGGGACATGAGACCGGGGAGCTGTTTTTT
CDR3: CASSLGHETGELFF

V: TRBV6-6
size: once
J: TRBJ2-7
D: NA
DNA: TGTGCCAGCAAAAAGGGCAGGGGCGGCGAGCAGTACTTC
CDR3: CASKKGRGGEQYF

V: TRBV18
size: once
J: TRBJ2-4
D: NA
DNA: TGTGCCAGCTCACCGGATCCCTACCCAGGCATTCAGTACTTC
CDR3: CASSPDPYPGIQYF

V: TRBV19
size: NA
J: TRBJ2-1
D: NA
DNA: TGTGCCAGTAGTATCAGAGGGAAGGGGGGCCTCTACAATGAGCAGTTCTTC
CDR3: CASSIRGKGGLYNEQFF

V: TRBV11-2
size: NA
J: TRBJ2-7
D: TRBD2
DNA: TGTGCCAGCAGCTCTCCCCGCGGGAGGACCTACGAGCAGTACTTC
CDR3: CASSSPRGRTYEQYF

V: TRBV25-1
size: NA
J: TRBJ2-5
D: NA
DNA: TGTGCCAGCACGGACCACCAAGAGACCCAGTACTTC
CDR3: CASTDHQETQYF

V: TRBV11-2
size: NA
J: TRBJ2-7
D: TRBD1
DNA: TGTGCCAGCAGCTTAGGTGGGACAGCCACCTACGAGCAGTACTTC
CDR3: CASSLGGTATYEQYF

V: TRBV11-2
size: NA
J: TRBJ2-1
D: TRBD2
DNA: TGTGCCAGCAGCAAAAGCGGGAGGGCCTACAATGAGCAGTTCTTC
CDR3: CASSKSGRAYNEQFF

V: TRBV29-1
size: NA
J: TRBJ1-1
D: NA
DNA: TGCAGCGTTTGGGGGAACACTGAAGCTTTCTTT
CDR3: CSVWGNTEAFF

V: TRBV5-1
size: NA
J: TRBJ2-1
D: TRBD2
DNA: TGCGCCAGCAGCTTGGATCCTAGCGGGGTCTCAAAGTTCTTC
CDR3: CASSLDPSGVSKFF

V: TRBV7-9
size: NA
J: TRBJ2-5
D: NA
DNA: TGTGCCAGCAGCCCCCCAGTCCCACGGGGGGAGACCCAGTACTTC
CDR3: CASSPPVPRGETQYF

V: TRBV28
size: NA
J: TRBJ2-2
D: TRBD2
DNA: TGTGCCAGCAGTTCCCATAGCGGGTACGAGGCCGGGGAGCTGTTTTTT
CDR3: CASSSHSGYEAGELFF

V: TRBV14
size: NA
J: TRBJ2-2
D: NA
DNA: TGTGCCAGCCGACCTTTGACCGGGGAGCTGTTTTTT
CDR3: CASRPLTGELFF

V: TRBV6-1
size: NA
J: TRBJ2-7
D: NA
DNA: TGTGCCAGCAGTGAAAGCTTTGTGACAGCTAGCTACGAGCAGTACTTC
CDR3: CASSESFVTASYEQYF

V: TRBV27
size: NA
J: TRBJ2-6
D: TRBD2
DNA: TGTGCCAGCAGTTTACGGGGGGCTGGGGCCAACGTCCTGACTTTC
CDR3: CASSLRGAGANVLTF

V: TRBV19
size: NA
J: TRBJ2-1
D: NA
DNA: TGTGCCAGTAGTATAGATGGGCCTCAAGGGTTCTACAATGAGCAGTTCTTC
CDR3: CASSIDGPQGFYNEQFF

V: TRBV18
size: NA
J: TRBJ1-2
D: TRBD1
DNA: TGTGCCAGCTCGGCCGGGACAGAAGTATATGGCTACACCTTC
CDR3: CASSAGTEVYGYTF

V: TRBV19
size: NA
J: TRBJ1-1
D: NA
DNA: TGTGCCAGTAGTATTCCTCGGGGTTGGAGAGACACTGAAGCTTTCTTT
CDR3: CASSIPRGWRDTEAFF

V: TRBV5-4
size: NA
J: TRBJ1-3
D: NA
DNA: TGTGCCAGCAGCCGGGACTTCCCGGGATCTGGAAACACCATATATTTT
CDR3: CASSRDFPGSGNTIYF

V: TRBV4-2
size: NA
J: TRBJ2-3
D: NA
DNA: TGTGCCAGCAAACCCCGGCAGTCGGCAGATACGCAGTATTTT
CDR3: CASKPRQSADTQYF

V: TRBV7-8
size: few
J: TRBJ2-7
D: NA
DNA: TGTGCCAGCAGCTTAGAGGGGTTTAGGCAGTACTTC
CDR3: CASSLEGFRQYF

V: TRBV5-1
size: NA
J: TRBJ2-7
D: TRBD1
DNA: TGCGCCAGCAGCTCACAAGGGGGCGCGAGGAGCTACGAGCAGTACTTC
CDR3: CASSSQGGARSYEQYF

V: TRBV28
size: NA
J: TRBJ1-5
D: NA
DNA: TGTGCCTGCGGTCTGGCTTCGGCAGGCAATCAGCCCCAGCATTTT
CDR3: CACGLASAGNQPQHF

V: TRBV6-6
size: NA
J: TRBJ2-3
D: TRBD2
DNA: TGTGCCAGCAGTACTCGAGCGGGGGTCAGCACAGATACGCAGTATTTT
CDR3: CASSTRAGVSTDTQYF

V: TRBV19
size: NA
J: TRBJ2-7
D: TRBD1
DNA: TGTGCCAGTAGTACGCGTGGGGACAGCTACTACGAGCAGTACTTC
CDR3: CASSTRGDSYYEQYF

V: TRBV27
size: once
J: TRBJ1-4
D: TRBD1
DNA: TGTGCCAGTCGGGACAGGGGTCGTTCTGCAACTAATGAAAAACTGTTTTTT
CDR3: CASRDRGRSATNEKLFF

V: TRBV5-8
size: NA
J: TRBJ1-6
D: NA
DNA: TGTGCCAGCAGAACCCGGGCGAATTCACCCCTCCACTTT
CDR3: CASRTRANSPLHF

V: TRBV19
size: NA
J: TRBJ2-1
D: TRBD1
DNA: TGTGCCAGTAAAAGACAGGGAGACAATGAGCAGTTCTTC
CDR3: CASKRQGDNEQFF

V: TRBV20-1
size: NA
J: TRBJ2-1
D: NA
DNA: TGCAGTGCTAGAATGGATGAGCAGTTCTTC
CDR3: CSARMDEQFF

V: TRBV19
size: NA
J: TRBJ2-5
D: TRBD2
DNA: TGTGCCAGTAGTTCACGAACCGGGACTAGTCCGGAGACCCAGTACTTC
CDR3: CASSSRTGTSPETQYF

V: TRBV4-1
size: NA
J: TRBJ1-4
D: NA
DNA: TGCGCCAGCAGCCAGAGGGACTGGGCCGGTACTAATGAAAAACTGTTTTTT
CDR3: CASSQRDWAGTNEKLFF

V: TRBV30
size: NA
J: TRBJ1-2
D: NA
DNA: TGTGCCTGGAGCCTTGGGGCTGGCTACACCTTC
CDR3: CAWSLGAGYTF

V: TRBV2
size: NA
J: TRBJ1-5
D: TRBD1
DNA: TGTGCCAGCAGATCCGGGACAGGGCCAGGTCAGCCCCAGCATTTT
CDR3: CASRSGTGPGQPQHF

V: TRBV19
size: NA
J: TRBJ2-7
D: NA
DNA: TGTGCCAGTAGTCCCCCTACTAGAAGTCTGGGCTACGAGCAGTACTTC
CDR3: CASSPPTRSLGYEQYF